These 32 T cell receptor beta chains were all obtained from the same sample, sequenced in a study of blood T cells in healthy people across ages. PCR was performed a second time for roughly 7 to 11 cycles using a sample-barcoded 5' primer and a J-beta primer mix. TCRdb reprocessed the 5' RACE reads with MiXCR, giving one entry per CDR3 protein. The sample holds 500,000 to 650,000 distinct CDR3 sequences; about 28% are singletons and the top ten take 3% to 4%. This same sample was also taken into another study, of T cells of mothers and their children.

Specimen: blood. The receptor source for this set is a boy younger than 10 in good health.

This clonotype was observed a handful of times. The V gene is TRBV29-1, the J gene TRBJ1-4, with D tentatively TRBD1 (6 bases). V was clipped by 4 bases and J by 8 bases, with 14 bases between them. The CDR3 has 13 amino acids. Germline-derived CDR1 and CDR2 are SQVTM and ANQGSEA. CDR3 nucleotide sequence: TGCAGCGTTGTGGACAGTTCGGGGGAAAAACTGTTTTTT. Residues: CSVVDSSGEKLFF.

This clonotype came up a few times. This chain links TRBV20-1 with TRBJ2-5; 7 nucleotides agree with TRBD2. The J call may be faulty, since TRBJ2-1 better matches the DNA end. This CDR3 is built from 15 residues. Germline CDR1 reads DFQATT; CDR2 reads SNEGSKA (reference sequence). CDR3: CSARRGRGNFGEQFF. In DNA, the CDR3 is TGCAGTGCTAGGCGCGGGAGAGGTAATTTCGGTGAGCAGTTCTTC.

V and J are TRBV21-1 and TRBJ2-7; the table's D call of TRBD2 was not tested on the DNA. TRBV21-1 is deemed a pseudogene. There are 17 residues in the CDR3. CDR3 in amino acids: CASSAGSELQPSYEQYF. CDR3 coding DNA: TGTGCCAGCAGCGCGGGGTCGGAGCTGCAACCTTCCTACGAGCAGTACTTC.

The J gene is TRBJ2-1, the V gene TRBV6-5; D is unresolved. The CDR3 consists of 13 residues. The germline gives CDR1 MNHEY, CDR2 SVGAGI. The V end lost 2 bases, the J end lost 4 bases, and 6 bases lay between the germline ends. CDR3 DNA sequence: TGTGCCAGCAGTTACAGTGCGTACAATGAGCAGTTCTTC. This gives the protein CASSYSAYNEQFF.

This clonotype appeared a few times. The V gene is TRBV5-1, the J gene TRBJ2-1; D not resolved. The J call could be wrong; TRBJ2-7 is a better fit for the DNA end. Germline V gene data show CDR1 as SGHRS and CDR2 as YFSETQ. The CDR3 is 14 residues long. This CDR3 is CASSPVSLSYEQYF. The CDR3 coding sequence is TGCGCCAGCAGCCCCGTTTCTCTCTCCTACGAGCAGTACTTC.

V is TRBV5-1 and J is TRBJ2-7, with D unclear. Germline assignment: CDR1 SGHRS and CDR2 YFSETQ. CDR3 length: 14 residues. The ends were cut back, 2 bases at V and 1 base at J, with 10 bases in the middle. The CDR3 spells CASSFSVASYEQYF. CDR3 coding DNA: TGCGCCAGCAGCTTCAGCGTAGCTTCCTACGAGCAGTACTTC.

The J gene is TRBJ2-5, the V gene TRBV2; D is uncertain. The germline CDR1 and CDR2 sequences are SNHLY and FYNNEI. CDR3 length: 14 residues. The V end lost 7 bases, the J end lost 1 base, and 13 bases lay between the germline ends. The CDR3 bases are TGTGCCAGCATTTTAACTGGAACCCAAGAGACCCAGTACTTC. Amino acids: CASILTGTQETQYF.

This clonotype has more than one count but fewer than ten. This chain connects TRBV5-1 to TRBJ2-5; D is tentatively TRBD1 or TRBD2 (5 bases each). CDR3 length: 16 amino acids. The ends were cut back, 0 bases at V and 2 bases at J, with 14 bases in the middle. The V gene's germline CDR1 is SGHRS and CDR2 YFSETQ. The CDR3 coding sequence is TGCGCCAGCAGCTTGGTCGGGACCGGGAAACAAGAGACCCAGTACTTC. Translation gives CASSLVGTGKQETQYF.

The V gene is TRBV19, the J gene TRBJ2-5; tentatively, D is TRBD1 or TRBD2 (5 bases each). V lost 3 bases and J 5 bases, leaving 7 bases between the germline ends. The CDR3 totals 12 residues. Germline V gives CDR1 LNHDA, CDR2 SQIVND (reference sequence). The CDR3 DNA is TGTGCCAGTAGTATCGGGGACGAGACCCAGTACTTC. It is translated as CASSIGDETQYF.

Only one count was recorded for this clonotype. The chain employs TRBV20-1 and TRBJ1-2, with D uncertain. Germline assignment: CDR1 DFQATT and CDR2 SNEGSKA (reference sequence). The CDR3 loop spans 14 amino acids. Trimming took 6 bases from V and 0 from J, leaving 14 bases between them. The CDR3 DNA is TGCAGTGCAACCCATGAAGCTGCTAACTATGGCTACACCTTC. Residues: CSATHEAANYGYTF.

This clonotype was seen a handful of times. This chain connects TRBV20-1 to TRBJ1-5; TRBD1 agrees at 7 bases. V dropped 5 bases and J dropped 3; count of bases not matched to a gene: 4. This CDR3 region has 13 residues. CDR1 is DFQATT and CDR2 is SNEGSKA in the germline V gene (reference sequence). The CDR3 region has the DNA TGCAGTGCTGGAGGGGGCGTCAATCAGCCCCAGCATTTT. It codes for CSAGGGVNQPQHF.

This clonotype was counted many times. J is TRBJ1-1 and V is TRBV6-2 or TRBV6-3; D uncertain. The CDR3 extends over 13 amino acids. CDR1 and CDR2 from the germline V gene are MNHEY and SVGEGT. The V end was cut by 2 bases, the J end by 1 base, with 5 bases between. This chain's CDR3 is CASSYAENTEAFF. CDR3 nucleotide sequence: TGTGCCAGCAGTTACGCAGAGAACACTGAAGCTTTCTTT.

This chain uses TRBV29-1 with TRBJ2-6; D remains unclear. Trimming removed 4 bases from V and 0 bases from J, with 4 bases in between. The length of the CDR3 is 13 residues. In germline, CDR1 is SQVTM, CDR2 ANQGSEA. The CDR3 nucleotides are TGCAGCGTTGGACGCTCTGGGGCCAACGTCCTGACTTTC. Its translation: CSVGRSGANVLTF.

CDR3: CATLGLAGGSSYEQYF. The CDR3 bases are TGTGCCACCCTAGGACTAGCGGGGGGCAGCTCCTACGAGCAGTACTTC. The chain uses TRBV10-3 and TRBJ2-7, with 14 bases fitting TRBD2. Trimming cost V 10 bases and J 0 bases; bases outside gene matches: 8. This CDR3 is built from 16 residues. Germline V gene lookup returns CDR1 ENHRY and CDR2 SYGVKD.

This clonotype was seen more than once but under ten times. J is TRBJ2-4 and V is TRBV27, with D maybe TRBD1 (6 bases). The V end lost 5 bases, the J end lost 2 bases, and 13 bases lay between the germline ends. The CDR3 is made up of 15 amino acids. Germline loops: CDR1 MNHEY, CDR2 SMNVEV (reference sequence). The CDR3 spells CASSTSGVPKNIQYF. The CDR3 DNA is TGTGCCAGCAGTACCTCAGGGGTGCCCAAAAACATTCAGTACTTC.

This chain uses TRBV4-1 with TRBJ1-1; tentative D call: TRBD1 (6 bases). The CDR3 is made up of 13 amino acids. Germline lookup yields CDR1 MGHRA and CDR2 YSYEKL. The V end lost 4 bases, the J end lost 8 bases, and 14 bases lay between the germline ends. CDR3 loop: CASSRPGQWEAFF. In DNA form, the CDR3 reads TGCGCCAGCAGCCGCCCGGGACAATGGGAAGCTTTCTTT.

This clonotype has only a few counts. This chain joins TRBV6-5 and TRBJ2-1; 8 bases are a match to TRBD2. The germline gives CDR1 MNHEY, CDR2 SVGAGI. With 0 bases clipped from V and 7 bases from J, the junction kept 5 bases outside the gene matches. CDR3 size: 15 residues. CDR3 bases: TGTGCCAGCAGTTACTCGAAGGGACTAGTAAATGAGCAGTTCTTC. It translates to CASSYSKGLVNEQFF.

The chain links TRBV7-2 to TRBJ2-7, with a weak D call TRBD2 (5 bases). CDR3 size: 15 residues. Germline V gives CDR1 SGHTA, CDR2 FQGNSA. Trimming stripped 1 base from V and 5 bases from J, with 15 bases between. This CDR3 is CASSLGTLRSHEQYF. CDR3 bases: TGTGCCAGCAGCTTAGGGACTCTACGGAGTCACGAGCAGTACTTC.

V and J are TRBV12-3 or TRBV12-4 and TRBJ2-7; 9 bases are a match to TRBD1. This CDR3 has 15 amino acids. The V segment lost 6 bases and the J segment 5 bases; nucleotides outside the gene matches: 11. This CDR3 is CASSTGTGTVHEQYF. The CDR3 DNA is TGTGCCAGCAGCACCGGGACAGGGACTGTCCACGAGCAGTACTTC.

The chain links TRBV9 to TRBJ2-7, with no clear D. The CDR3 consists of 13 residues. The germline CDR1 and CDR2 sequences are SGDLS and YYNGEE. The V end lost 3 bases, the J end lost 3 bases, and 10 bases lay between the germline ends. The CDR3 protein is CASSADPDYEQYF. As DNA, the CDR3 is TGTGCCAGCAGCGCCGATCCGGACTACGAGCAGTACTTC.

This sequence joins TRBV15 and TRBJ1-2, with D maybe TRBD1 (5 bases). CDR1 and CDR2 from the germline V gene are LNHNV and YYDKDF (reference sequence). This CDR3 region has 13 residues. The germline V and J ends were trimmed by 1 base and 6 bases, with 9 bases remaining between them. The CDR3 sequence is CATSRGRGNGYTF. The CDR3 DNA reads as TGTGCCACCAGCAGAGGAAGGGGAAATGGCTACACCTTC.

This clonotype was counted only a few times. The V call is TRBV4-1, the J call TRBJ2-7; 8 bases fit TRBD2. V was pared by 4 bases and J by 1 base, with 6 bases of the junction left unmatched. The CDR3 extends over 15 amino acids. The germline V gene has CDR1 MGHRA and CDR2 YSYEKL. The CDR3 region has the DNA TGCGCCAGCAGCCTTAAAGCGGGGGAATCCTACGAGCAGTACTTC. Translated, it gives CASSLKAGESYEQYF.

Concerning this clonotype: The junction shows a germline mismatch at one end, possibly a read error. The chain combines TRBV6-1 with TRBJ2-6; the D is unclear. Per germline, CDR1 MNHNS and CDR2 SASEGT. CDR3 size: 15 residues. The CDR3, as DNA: TGTGCCAGCAGTCCCGAAATCTCTGGGGTCAACGTCCTGACTTTC. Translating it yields CASSPEISGVNVLTF.

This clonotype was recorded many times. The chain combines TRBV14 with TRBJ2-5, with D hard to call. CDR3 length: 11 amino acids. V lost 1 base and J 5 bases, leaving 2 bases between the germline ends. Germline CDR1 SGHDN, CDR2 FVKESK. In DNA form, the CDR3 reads TGTGCCAGCAGCCAAGTGGAGACCCAGTACTTC. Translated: CASSQVETQYF.

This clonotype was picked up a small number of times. DNA of the CDR3: TGTGCCAGCAGAAAAGCAACTAGTACAGAGACCCAGTACTTC. It yields the protein CASRKATSTETQYF. V is TRBV7-9 and J is TRBJ2-5; D is possibly TRBD2 (5 bases). The CDR3 covers 14 residues. The V gene lost 6 bases and the J gene lost 4 bases, with 15 bases spanning the gap. CDR1 and CDR2 from the germline V gene are SEHNR and FQNEAQ (reference sequence).

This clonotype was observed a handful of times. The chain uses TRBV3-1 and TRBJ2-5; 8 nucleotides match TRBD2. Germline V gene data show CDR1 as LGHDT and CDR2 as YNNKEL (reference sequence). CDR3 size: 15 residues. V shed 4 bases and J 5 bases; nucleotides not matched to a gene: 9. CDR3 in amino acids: CASSLRTSSRETQYF. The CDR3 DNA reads TGTGCCAGCAGCCTACGGACTAGCTCGCGGGAGACCCAGTACTTC.

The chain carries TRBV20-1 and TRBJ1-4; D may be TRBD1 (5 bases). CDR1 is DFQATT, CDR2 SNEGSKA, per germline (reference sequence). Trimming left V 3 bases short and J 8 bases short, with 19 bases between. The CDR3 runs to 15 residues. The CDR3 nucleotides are TGCAGTGCTAGGTCACCGGGACGGGAAACGGAAAAACTGTTTTTT. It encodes CSARSPGRETEKLFF.

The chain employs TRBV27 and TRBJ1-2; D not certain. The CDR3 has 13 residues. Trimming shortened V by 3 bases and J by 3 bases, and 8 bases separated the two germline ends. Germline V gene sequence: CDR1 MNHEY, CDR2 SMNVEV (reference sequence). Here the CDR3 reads CASSLSLYYGYTF. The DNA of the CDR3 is TGTGCCAGCAGTTTGTCACTATACTATGGCTACACCTTC.

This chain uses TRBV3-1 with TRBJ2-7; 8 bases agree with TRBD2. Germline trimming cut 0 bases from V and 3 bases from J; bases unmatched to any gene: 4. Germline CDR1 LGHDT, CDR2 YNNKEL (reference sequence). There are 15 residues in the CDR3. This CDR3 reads CASSQEESGSYEQYF. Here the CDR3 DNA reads TGTGCCAGCAGCCAAGAAGAGAGCGGGAGCTACGAGCAGTACTTC.

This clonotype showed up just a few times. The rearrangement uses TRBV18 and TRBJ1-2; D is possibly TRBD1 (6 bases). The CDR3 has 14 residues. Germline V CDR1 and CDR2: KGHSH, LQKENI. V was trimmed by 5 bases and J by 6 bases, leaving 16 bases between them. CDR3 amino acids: CASSAQQGKDGYTF. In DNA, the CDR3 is TGTGCCAGCTCAGCCCAACAGGGAAAGGATGGCTACACCTTC.

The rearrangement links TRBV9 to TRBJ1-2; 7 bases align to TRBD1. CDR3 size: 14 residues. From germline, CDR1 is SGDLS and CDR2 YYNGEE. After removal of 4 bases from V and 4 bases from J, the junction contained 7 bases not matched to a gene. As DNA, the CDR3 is TGTGCCAGCAGCCTCCGGACAGGCCTCTATGGCTACACCTTC. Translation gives CASSLRTGLYGYTF.

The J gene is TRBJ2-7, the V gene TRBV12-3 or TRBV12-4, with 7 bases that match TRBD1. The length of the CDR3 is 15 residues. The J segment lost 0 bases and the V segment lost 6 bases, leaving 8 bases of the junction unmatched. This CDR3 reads CASRTQGTGSYEQYF. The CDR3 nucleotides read TGTGCCAGCAGGACACAGGGGACGGGCTCCTACGAGCAGTACTTC.